The sequence of this T cell receptor beta chain was determined in a study of blood T cell repertoires in COVID-19. Germline CDR1 is MNHEY and CDR2 is SVGAGI. The ends lost 10 bases at V and 2 bases at J; junction bases unmatched: 10. The CDR3 extends over 14 amino acids. This clone was observed once. Generated by immunoSEQ multiplex PCR, the TCRdb table keeps only in-frame clones and is missing some. The data contain tens of thousands of clones, more than 85% of them singletons. The rearrangement links TRBV6-5 to TRBJ1-2; 7 bases agree with TRBD1. This receptor was taken from a woman older than 75 with acute or convalescent COVID-19. The specimen sequenced was peripheral blood. CDR3 in amino acids: CANGGKQGNYGYTF. The CDR3 coding sequence is TGTGCCAACGGGGGTAAACAGGGGAACTATGGCTACACCTTC.